This paragraph covers one T cell receptor beta chain sequence. What it binds is unknown. Both 60 Vbeta primers and 13 Jbeta primers went into the PCR. Clones were sequenced by immunoSEQ multiplex PCR, and TCRdb holds only the in-frame ones, with some missing. This sample's clone table lists 200,000 or so clones. Between the trimmed V and J ends, which lost 4 bases and 4 bases, there was a span of 15 bases. The CDR3 sequence is 14 residues long. Germline CDR1 is SGHNT and CDR2 is YYREEE (reference sequence). This sample is drawn from a study of cytomegalovirus exposure and HLA in healthy donors. Findings of the study overall: Judged likely to be a sequencing artifact was a cluster of highly shared sequence variants. Several V segments, TRBV6-2 and TRBV6-3 among them, could not be told apart and were dropped. The authors confirmed in vitro that three CMV-associated chains were specific for CMV antigens.

Despite likely unrecorded immune exposures, the donors were nominally healthy at the time of sampling. The clonotype was recovered from a boy aged 5-17 years in good health and CMV-seronegative. The sample was PBMCs. The chain links TRBV5-4 to TRBJ2-7, with D perhaps matching TRBD1 (6 bases). The CDR3 region is CASSTGNRAYEQYF. The DNA of the CDR3 is TGTGCCAGCAGCACGGGGAACAGGGCGTACGAGCAGTACTTC.